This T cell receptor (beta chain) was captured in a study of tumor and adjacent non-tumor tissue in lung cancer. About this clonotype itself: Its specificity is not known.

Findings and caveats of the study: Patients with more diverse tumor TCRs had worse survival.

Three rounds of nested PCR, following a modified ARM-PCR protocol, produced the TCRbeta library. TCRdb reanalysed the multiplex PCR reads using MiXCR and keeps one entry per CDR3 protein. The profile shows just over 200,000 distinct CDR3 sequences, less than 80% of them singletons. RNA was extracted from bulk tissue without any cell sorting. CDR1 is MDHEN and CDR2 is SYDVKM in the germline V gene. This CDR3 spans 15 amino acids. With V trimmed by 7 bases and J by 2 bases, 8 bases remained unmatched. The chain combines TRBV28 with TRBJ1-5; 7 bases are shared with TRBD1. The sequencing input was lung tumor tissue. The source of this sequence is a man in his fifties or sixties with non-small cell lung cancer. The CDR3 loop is CASIGGGGRNQPQHF. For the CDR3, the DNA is TGTGCCAGCATTGGAGGAGGGGGCCGCAATCAGCCCCAGCATTTT.